Sequencing of this TCR beta chain was carried out in a study of T cell repertoires in cytomegalovirus infection. Background on the study: From public TCR beta signatures came an indication of both CMV infection and matching HLA type. Study findings and constraints: Dominating the ex vivo response were TCR beta clonotypes that were CMV-specific and HLA-C-restricted.

This clonotype was recorded many times. Its antigen is unidentified. TCRdb processed the reads anew with MiXCR; each CDR3 protein has one entry. The sample shows more than 110,000 distinct CDR3 sequences, about 32% of them seen only once. This sequence originates from a human donor in good health (CMV status not recorded). Some clones in this sample may be carry-over from other donors' samples. The sample here was CD8+ T cells from cultured PBMCs, taken from culture after CMV antigen stimulation.

CDR3: CATLSGDQETQYF. The CDR3 DNA sequence: TGTGCCACACTTTCCGGGGACCAAGAGACCCAGTACTTC. The V gene is TRBV28, the J gene TRBJ2-5; maybe TRBD2 (5 bases). The length of the CDR3 is 13 residues. V was pared by 10 bases and J by 0 bases, with 12 bases between. Germline lookup yields CDR1 MDHEN and CDR2 SYDVKM.